This T cell receptor beta chain was found in a study of blood T cell repertoires in COVID-19. On the study more broadly: Both acute and convalescent COVID-19 samples were obtained from the United States, Italy and Spain. Sources were T cells, B-cell-depleted T cells, or PBMCs; the material itself was cDNA or gDNA.

This clone was detected only a few times. Per the original methods: Researchers report that nucleated cell counts were estimated from reference gene primer amplification. Clones were sequenced by immunoSEQ multiplex PCR, and TCRdb holds only the in-frame ones, with some missing. D and trimming come from the DNA, and the V and J calls and clone size come from that table. The sample yields about 29,000 clones, 80% to 90% seen once. CDR1 is LGHDT, CDR2 YNNKEL, per germline (reference sequence). The V end lost 0 bases, the J end lost 5 bases, and 13 bases lay between the germline ends. The CDR3 extends over 16 amino acids.

Material for sequencing was peripheral blood. This sequence joins TRBV3-1 (or the pseudogene TRBV3-2) and TRBJ1-4, with D hard to call. The receptor comes from an elderly man with acute or convalescent COVID-19. The CDR3 reads CASSQESRAGNEKLFF. CDR3 nucleotide sequence: TGTGCCAGCAGCCAAGAATCGAGGGCTGGAAATGAAAAACTGTTTTTT.